One and the same sample provided the 27 T cell receptor beta chains below, sequenced in a study of technical replicates of blood from a handful of donors (dated by TCRdb to about 2017). Preparation of the library involved the immunoSEQ multiplex PCR assay. Held by TCRdb, this immuneACCESS table contains in-frame sequences only and omits some clones. Under half of the omission traces to an unresolved V gene where checked; the cause of the rest is unknown. For this sample there are some 66,000 clones; more than 95% appear just once. Roughly 0.15% of the sample is in the top ten clones. The sample consisted of T cells isolated from PBMCs. The receptor set was obtained from a human donor in good health.

The chain combines TRBV11-2 with TRBJ2-3; D gene uncertain. Trimming cost V 8 bases and J 2 bases, with 11 bases left between them. This CDR3 contains 13 residues. CDR1 is SGHAT, CDR2 FQNNGV, per germline. The CDR3 is CASRGGYTDTQYF. DNA for the CDR3: TGTGCCAGCCGTGGCGGTTACACAGATACGCAGTATTTT.

This clone is a singleton in its sample. The rearrangement links TRBV11-1 to TRBJ2-6; the match to TRBD1 covers 9 bases. CDR3 length equals 17 residues. The junction had 2 bases not matched to a gene; V was cut back by 1 base and J by 1 base. Looked up from germline, CDR1 is SGHAT and CDR2 is FQDESV (reference sequence). The CDR3 protein is CASSLGDRVSGANVLTF. CDR3 nucleotides: TGTGCCAGCAGCTTAGGGGACAGGGTGTCTGGGGCCAACGTCCTGACTTTC.

The chain couples TRBV13 to TRBJ2-1, with D possibly TRBD2 on 5 matching bases. This CDR3 has 10 amino acids. Per the germline V gene, CDR1 is PRHDT and CDR2 is FYEKMQ (reference sequence). Trimming left V 8 bases short and J 8 bases short, with 7 bases between. CDR3 DNA: TGTGCCAGCGCGGGCTATGAGCAGTTCTTC. Encoded protein: CASAGYEQFF.

Written as DNA, the CDR3 is TGTGCCAGCAGCCAAGACAGGGACACTGAAGCTTTCTTT. It specifies CASSQDRDTEAFF. The chain combines TRBV9 with TRBJ1-1; TRBD1 aligns across 7 bases. The length of the CDR3 is 13 residues. The germline V gene encodes CDR1 SGDLS and CDR2 YYNGEE. J gave up 3 bases and V 4 bases, and 3 bases lay outside the gene matches. The full variable domain, with the rest looked up from reference TRBV9 and TRBJ1-1, is DSGVTQTPKHLITATGQRVTLRCSPRSGDLSVYWYQQSLDQGLQFLIQYYNGEERAKGNILERFSAQQFPDLHSELNLSSLELGDSALYFCASSQDRDTEAFFGQGTRLTVV.

The chain couples TRBV9 to TRBJ1-2; the D gene is possibly TRBD1 (5 bases). Per the germline V gene, CDR1 is SGDLS and CDR2 is YYNGEE. Deletions cut 4 bases from V and 1 base from J, with 14 bases between. CDR3 length equals 15 residues. This CDR3 reads CASSLGQGLNYGYTF. The CDR3 DNA follows: TGTGCCAGCAGCCTAGGACAAGGCCTTAACTATGGCTACACCTTC. The variable domain in full, completed from reference TRBV9 and TRBJ1-2, reads DSGVTQTPKHLITATGQRVTLRCSPRSGDLSVYWYQQSLDQGLQFLIQYYNGEERAKGNILERFSAQQFPDLHSELNLSSLELGDSALYFCASSLGQGLNYGYTFGSGTRLTVV.

The CDR3 region is CACGAVLNTEAFF. The DNA for the CDR3 is TGTGCCTGTGGGGCCGTTTTGAACACTGAAGCTTTCTTT. The chain couples TRBV30 to TRBJ1-1; possible D gene TRBD1, 5 bases. The CDR3 covers 13 residues. Germline CDR1 is GTSNPN and CDR2 is SVGIG (reference sequence). V dropped 6 bases and J dropped 0 bases, with 11 bases sitting between them. Drawing the rest from reference TRBV30 and TRBJ1-1, the complete variable domain is SQTIHQWPATLVQPVGSPLSLECTVEGTSNPNLYWYRQAAGRGLQLLFYSVGIGQISSEVPQNLSASRPQDRQFILSSKKLLLSDSGFYLCACGAVLNTEAFFGQGTRLTVV.

The V and J genes are TRBV7-2 and TRBJ2-1; TRBD2 is a possible D gene (6 bases). Germline V gene lookup returns CDR1 SGHTA and CDR2 FQGNSA. Trimming cost V 1 base and J 2 bases, with 6 bases left between them. The CDR3 is 14 amino acids. CDR3: CASSLGTTYNEQFF. The CDR3 bases are TGTGCCAGCAGCTTAGGGACTACCTACAATGAGCAGTTCTTC.

The chain joins TRBV7-2 to TRBJ2-2, with D unclear. Germline lookup yields CDR1 SGHTA and CDR2 FQGNSA. The ends were cut back, 3 bases at V and 1 base at J, with 3 bases in the middle. This CDR3 comprises 13 residues. The CDR3 DNA reads as TGTGCCAGCAGCTTCTTGAACACCGGGGAGCTGTTTTTT. As protein: CASSFLNTGELFF.

V usage is TRBV4-1 and J usage is TRBJ2-7; 13 positions match TRBD2. CDR1 and CDR2 from the germline V gene are MGHRA and YSYEKL. The CDR3 is 20 residues long. The V segment lost 1 base and the J segment 5 bases; nucleotides outside the gene matches: 17. The CDR3 sequence: CASSQATGTSGAPGIHEQYF. DNA for the CDR3: TGCGCCAGCAGCCAAGCCACCGGGACTAGCGGGGCCCCGGGGATCCACGAGCAGTACTTC.

This chain uses TRBV27 with TRBJ1-5; the D gene is possibly TRBD1 (5 bases). V gave up 5 bases and J gave up 7 bases, with 21 bases separating them. There are 16 residues in the CDR3. Germline lookup yields CDR1 MNHEY and CDR2 SMNVEV (reference sequence). The CDR3 DNA follows: TGTGCCAGCAGTCCCCTCGGGTGGGGCGCGGTCCAGCCCCAGCATTTT. Translated: CASSPLGWGAVQPQHF.

The chain recombines TRBV6-1 with TRBJ1-1; TRBD1 matches at 9 bases. CDR1 is MNHNS and CDR2 is SASEGT in the germline V gene. The length of the CDR3 is 13 residues. V was clipped by 7 bases and J by 1 base; unmatched bases: 1. The CDR3 sequence: CASTGQGNTEAFF. CDR3 DNA: TGTGCCAGCACGGGACAGGGGAACACTGAAGCTTTCTTT.

The V and J genes are TRBV29-1 and TRBJ2-7; 11 bases match TRBD2. The junction had 1 base not matched to a gene; V was cut back by 0 bases and J by 3 bases. This CDR3 region has 14 residues. CDR1 and CDR2 from the germline V gene are SQVTM and ANQGSEA. CDR3 bases: TGCAGCGTTGAAGATCTAGCGGGGGGCTACGAGCAGTACTTC. It is translated as CSVEDLAGGYEQYF.

J is TRBJ1-1 and V is TRBV20-1, with D hard to call. Germline assignment: CDR1 DFQATT and CDR2 SNEGSKA (reference sequence). V was trimmed by 4 bases and J by 11 bases, leaving 14 bases between them. CDR3 size: 11 residues. This CDR3 reads CSANPPPGAFF. The CDR3 nucleotides read TGCAGTGCTAATCCCCCCCCCGGGGCTTTCTTT.

The chain is built from TRBV4-2 and TRBJ2-2; 7 bases match TRBD2. The CDR3 sequence is 20 residues long. Germline V gene data show CDR1 as LGHNA and CDR2 as YNFKEQ. The ends lost 5 bases at V and 0 bases at J; junction bases unmatched: 18. This CDR3 reads CASSNFYGLGQAPNTGELFF. The CDR3, as DNA: TGTGCCAGCAGCAACTTTTACGGACTAGGGCAGGCCCCGAACACCGGGGAGCTGTTTTTT.

J is TRBJ2-7 and V is TRBV5-4, with 11 bases matching TRBD2. In germline, CDR1 is SGHNT, CDR2 YYREEE (reference sequence). The CDR3 contains 15 residues. V was clipped by 1 base and J by 0 bases; unmatched bases: 0. The CDR3 reads CASSLTSGSSYEQYF. As DNA, the CDR3 is TGTGCCAGCAGCTTGACTAGCGGGAGCTCCTACGAGCAGTACTTC.

The rearrangement joins TRBV30 to TRBJ1-5, with 11 bases that match TRBD1. The CDR3 is 15 amino acids. Germline assignment: CDR1 GTSNPN and CDR2 SVGIG (reference sequence). V lost 0 bases and J lost 9; bases outside the gene matches: 7. CDR3 DNA: TGTGCCTGGAGTGTGGGGACAGGGGGTCAACGGCCCCAGCATTTT. Protein sequence: CAWSVGTGGQRPQHF.

The chain combines TRBV4-1 with TRBJ1-1; 7 nucleotides align to TRBD1. CDR1 MGHRA and CDR2 YSYEKL come from the germline V gene. V was pared by 7 bases and J by 11 bases, with 16 bases of the junction left unmatched. This CDR3 is built from 14 residues. The CDR3 DNA sequence: TGCGCCAGCACCCGGGGACAGAGCCCCTTAGAGGCTTTCTTT. Translating gives CASTRGQSPLEAFF.

The chain carries TRBV13 and TRBJ1-1, with 7 bases matching TRBD1. Germline CDR1 and CDR2: PRHDT and FYEKMQ (reference sequence). The CDR3 is 19 amino acids. V shed 5 bases and J 3 bases; nucleotides not matched to a gene: 21. The CDR3 spells CASSPSLLGGRGGDTEAFF. The CDR3, as DNA: TGTGCCAGCAGCCCGTCTCTCTTAGGGGGCCGTGGTGGAGACACTGAAGCTTTCTTT.

V gene TRBV6-5 combines with J gene TRBJ1-6; D unresolved. In germline, CDR1 is MNHEY, CDR2 SVGAGI. The CDR3 is 13 amino acids. Trimming stripped 3 bases from V and 7 bases from J, with 7 bases between. CDR3 nucleotides: TGTGCCAGCAGTTATAGCGGGAATTCACCCCTCCACTTT. It is translated as CASSYSGNSPLHF.

The chain joins TRBV10-1 to TRBJ1-1; 9 bases line up with TRBD1. The CDR3 loop spans 14 amino acids. Germline lookup yields CDR1 WNHNN and CDR2 SYGVQD (reference sequence). V was pared by 5 bases and J by 4 bases, with 5 bases of the junction left unmatched. The CDR3 sequence is CASSFGTGTTEAFF. For the CDR3, the DNA is TGCGCCAGCAGTTTCGGGACAGGGACCACTGAAGCTTTCTTT.

V is TRBV4-1 and J is TRBJ2-1; 9 nucleotides agree with TRBD2. CDR3 length: 15 residues. Germline-derived CDR1 and CDR2 are MGHRA and YSYEKL. The V and J ends lost 3 bases and 7 bases, in that order; junction bases with no gene match: 7. This chain's CDR3 is CASSHPGTSRNEQFF. In DNA, the CDR3 is TGCGCCAGCAGCCATCCCGGGACTAGCAGGAATGAGCAGTTCTTC.

The CDR3 region has the DNA TGTGCCAGTAACGGGCTAGCGACAGATACGCAGTATTTT. It specifies CASNGLATDTQYF. The chain uses TRBV19 and TRBJ2-3, with a weak D call TRBD2 (6 bases). Germline V gene data show CDR1 as LNHDA and CDR2 as SQIVND (reference sequence). This CDR3 comprises 13 residues. Trimming left V 7 bases short and J 3 bases short, with 11 bases between.

The chain employs TRBV28 and TRBJ1-1; D gene unclear. The CDR3 has 15 residues. Looked up from germline, CDR1 is MDHEN and CDR2 is SYDVKM. V was trimmed by 3 bases and J by 5 bases, leaving 16 bases between them. The CDR3 sequence is CASSFVRPGGTEAFF. CDR3 nucleotide sequence: TGTGCCAGCAGTTTTGTGAGGCCTGGCGGGACTGAAGCTTTCTTT. Full variable domain (remainder filled in from reference TRBV28 and TRBJ1-1): DVKVTQSSRYLVKRTGEKVFLECVQDMDHENMFWYRQDPGLGLRLIYFSYDVKMKEKGDIPEGYSVSREKKERFSLILESASTNQTSMYLCASSFVRPGGTEAFFGQGTRLTVV.

The chain is built from TRBV4-1 and TRBJ1-2; D is undetermined. CDR1 and CDR2 (germline): MGHRA, YSYEKL. The CDR3 has 15 amino acids. V gave up 0 bases and J gave up 0 bases, with 8 bases separating them. CDR3 sequence: CASSQDASANYGYTF. The DNA for the CDR3 is TGCGCCAGCAGCCAAGACGCCTCAGCTAACTATGGCTACACCTTC.

This chain joins TRBV18 and TRBJ2-7; a weak D match, TRBD2 (5 bases). The CDR3 covers 11 residues. V was pared by 11 bases and J by 3 bases, with 11 bases between. From germline, CDR1 is KGHSH and CDR2 LQKENI. The CDR3, as DNA: TGTGCCTTAGGACTTTACTACGAGCAGTACTTC. This translates into CALGLYYEQYF.

The V gene is TRBV6-4, the J gene TRBJ1-4; weak D call: TRBD1 (6 bases). V gave up 6 bases and J gave up 8 bases, with 16 bases separating them. CDR1 and CDR2 from the germline V gene are MRHNA and SNTAGT. The CDR3 is 14 residues long. The CDR3 region has the DNA TGTGCCAGCAGACCGGACAGAAGTTCCGAAAAACTGTTTTTT. Residues: CASRPDRSSEKLFF.

The chain uses TRBV4-1 and TRBJ2-2, with 7 bases matching TRBD2. CDR3 length: 14 residues. CDR1 is MGHRA, CDR2 YSYEKL, per germline. After removal of 3 bases from V and 5 bases from J, the junction contained 3 bases not matched to a gene. The DNA for the CDR3 is TGCGCCAGCAGCCACCTGGGGGGGACCGGGGAGCTGTTTTTT. It translates to CASSHLGGTGELFF.